The 32 T cell receptor beta chains presented below share a single source sample, sequenced in a study of response to subunit inactivated influenza vaccine. TCRdb reanalysed the RT-PCR reads using MiXCR and keeps one entry per CDR3 protein. This table holds hundreds of thousands of distinct CDR3 sequences, approximately 13% found once. This specimen consisted of PBMCs from blood, obtained roughly 2 weeks before vaccination. The receptors were sampled from a man in his fifties or sixties who received an inactivated influenza vaccine.

The V and J genes are TRBV28 and TRBJ2-7; 7 positions match TRBD1. After removal of 4 bases from V and 9 bases from J, the junction contained 9 bases not matched to a gene. Germline V CDR1 and CDR2: MDHEN, SYDVKM. CDR3 size: 13 residues. The CDR3 DNA follows: TGTGCCAGCAGTTCTTTACAACAGGGGAGGCAGTACTTC. The encoded protein is CASSSLQQGRQYF.

V and J are TRBV12-3 or TRBV12-4 and TRBJ2-1; 9 positions match TRBD2. The CDR3 spans 15 residues. After removal of 1 base from V and 6 bases from J, the junction contained 4 bases not matched to a gene. The CDR3 sequence: CASSLVGTSPNEQFF. The CDR3 bases are TGTGCCAGCAGTTTAGTTGGGACTAGCCCCAATGAGCAGTTCTTC.

The chain couples TRBV7-2 to TRBJ2-4; D is perhaps TRBD1 (6 bases). The CDR3 has 14 residues. CDR1 is SGHTA, CDR2 FQGNSA, per germline. With 5 bases removed from V and 9 bases from J, the gap between germline ends came to 17 bases. The CDR3 loop reads CASSHQQGKGIQYF. CDR3 nucleotides: TGTGCCAGCAGCCATCAACAGGGCAAGGGCATTCAGTACTTC.

This clonotype was counted a few times. This CDR3 reads CSVERGNKNIQYF. The CDR3 DNA is TGCAGCGTTGAACGGGGAAACAAAAACATTCAGTACTTC. This chain connects TRBV29-1 to TRBJ2-4, with D maybe TRBD2 (5 bases). V lost 2 bases and J 3 bases, leaving 8 bases between the germline ends. The CDR3 loop spans 13 amino acids. Germline values: CDR1 SQVTM, CDR2 ANQGSEA.

The chain employs TRBV4-1 and TRBJ1-5; tentatively, D is TRBD1 (6 bases). Per the germline V gene, CDR1 is MGHRA and CDR2 is YSYEKL. Trimming cost V 10 bases and J 6 bases, with 19 bases left between them. The CDR3 covers 14 residues. The CDR3 nucleotides read TGCGCCAACAAAAGGGGGGGCGGAGGTCAGCCCCAGCATTTT. This codes for CANKRGGGGQPQHF.

At least ten counts were recorded for this clonotype. This rearrangement joins TRBV28 to TRBJ1-1; D not resolved. CDR1 and CDR2 (germline): MDHEN, SYDVKM. The ends were cut back, 5 bases at V and 0 bases at J, with 13 bases in the middle. CDR3 length: 15 residues. CDR3 in amino acids: CASSTPRAVNTEAFF. CDR3 coding DNA: TGTGCCAGCAGTACGCCCCGGGCGGTGAACACTGAAGCTTTCTTT.

The chain carries TRBV24-1 and TRBJ2-1; 9 bases map to TRBD2. The ends lost 9 bases at V and 8 bases at J; junction bases unmatched: 13. Germline assignment: CDR1 KGHDR and CDR2 SFDVKD. The CDR3 loop spans 15 amino acids. DNA for the CDR3: TGTGCCACCGTAGGCGGGAGGGCCGGAAACTATGAGCAGTTCTTC. Translating gives CATVGGRAGNYEQFF.

The V and J genes are TRBV3-1 and TRBJ1-1; no clear D. Germline CDR1 and CDR2: LGHDT and YNNKEL (reference sequence). Trimming shortened V by 3 bases and J by 4 bases, and 9 bases separated the two germline ends. This CDR3 has 13 amino acids. The CDR3 loop is CASSHGGLTEAFF. In nucleotides, the CDR3 is TGTGCCAGCAGCCACGGTGGGCTCACTGAAGCTTTCTTT. Using reference TRBV3-1 and TRBJ1-1 for the parts outside the CDR3, the full variable domain is DTAVSQTPKYLVTQMGNDKSIKCEQNLGHDTMYWYKQDSKKFLKIMFSYNNKELIINETVPNRFSPKSPDKAHLNLHINSLELGDSAVYFCASSHGGLTEAFFGQGTRLTVV.

This clonotype was detected a few times. The genes are TRBV12-3 or TRBV12-4 and TRBJ1-1, with D tentatively TRBD1 (5 bases). The ends were cut back, 1 base at V and 10 bases at J, with 10 bases in the middle. The CDR3 loop spans 12 amino acids. The CDR3 DNA reads TGTGCCAGCAGTTTAGGGACAAGGGGAGCTTTCTTT. Translating gives CASSLGTRGAFF.

This clonotype appeared a few times. The chain uses TRBV12-3 or TRBV12-4 and TRBJ2-3; either TRBD1 or TRBD2 may fit D (5 bases each). This CDR3 is built from 14 residues. V gave up 0 bases and J gave up 10 bases, with 14 bases separating them. CDR3 residues: CASSLAQGNGAQYF. The CDR3 bases are TGTGCCAGCAGTTTAGCGCAGGGAAACGGGGCGCAGTATTTT.

This clonotype has a handful of counts. V gene TRBV15 combines with J gene TRBJ1-1; D is uncertain. Trimming removed 6 bases at V and 4 bases at J, with 15 bases between. CDR1 is LNHNV, CDR2 YYDKDF, per germline (reference sequence). The CDR3 is 14 residues long. The DNA of the CDR3 is TGTGCCACCAGGACGGGAGGTCGCGTCACTGAAGCTTTCTTT. Its protein product is CATRTGGRVTEAFF.

This rearrangement joins TRBV6-1 to TRBJ2-7; a weak D match, TRBD2 (5 bases). CDR1 and CDR2 from the germline V gene are MNHNS and SASEGT. This CDR3 is 15 amino acids long. Deletions cut 6 bases from V and 2 bases from J, with 17 bases between. The CDR3 loop is CASSPRSGLTYEQYF. The CDR3 nucleotides are TGTGCCAGCAGCCCGAGGAGCGGCCTCACCTACGAGCAGTACTTC.

The chain employs TRBV27 and TRBJ1-5; D unresolved. The CDR3 spans 16 residues. Trimming pared 4 bases from V and 2 bases from J, leaving 15 bases between. CDR1 is MNHEY and CDR2 is SMNVEV in the germline V gene (reference sequence). CDR3 in DNA: TGTGCCAGCAGTTCTGACGGACTAACAGGCAATCAGCCCCAGCATTTT. Protein sequence: CASSSDGLTGNQPQHF.

V gene TRBV15 combines with J gene TRBJ2-7; D gene unclear. Germline V gives CDR1 LNHNV, CDR2 YYDKDF (reference sequence). Trimming removed 1 base at V and 4 bases at J, with 14 bases between. The CDR3 runs to 15 residues. The CDR3 sequence: CATSRADALGYEQYF. The DNA for the CDR3 is TGTGCCACCAGCAGAGCGGACGCACTCGGGTACGAGCAGTACTTC.

The J gene is TRBJ2-1, the V gene TRBV24-1, with 12 bases identical to TRBD1. The J segment lost 9 bases and the V segment lost 10 bases, leaving 9 bases of the junction unmatched. CDR3 length: 14 amino acids. The V gene's germline CDR1 is KGHDR and CDR2 SFDVKD. The CDR3 loop reads CATSRDRGRSEQFF. DNA for the CDR3: TGTGCCACGAGTAGGGACAGGGGGCGGTCTGAGCAGTTCTTC.

This clonotype was seen only a few times. The chain is built from TRBV12-3 or TRBV12-4 and TRBJ2-2, with 9 nucleotides matching TRBD1. V dropped 5 bases and J dropped 7; count of bases not matched to a gene: 2. This CDR3 is built from 13 residues. Here the CDR3 reads CASSRTGVGELFF. The CDR3 DNA follows: TGTGCCAGCAGTCGGACAGGGGTCGGGGAGCTGTTTTTT.

The rearrangement joins TRBV20-1 to TRBJ2-7; perhaps TRBD1 as D (6 bases). The ends were cut back, 0 bases at V and 0 bases at J, with 12 bases in the middle. The germline gives CDR1 DFQATT, CDR2 SNEGSKA (reference sequence). This CDR3 region has 15 residues. In nucleotides, the CDR3 is TGCAGTGCTAGAGATCCCCAGGGGAGCTCCTACGAGCAGTACTTC. Protein sequence: CSARDPQGSSYEQYF.

This clonotype was observed a few times. This sequence joins TRBV28 and TRBJ2-1, with D possibly TRBD2 on 7 matching bases. Germline CDR1 reads MDHEN; CDR2 reads SYDVKM. The CDR3 covers 14 residues. Between the trimmed V and J ends, which lost 7 bases and 9 bases, there was a span of 19 bases. The CDR3 nucleotides read TGTGCCAGCACCCTGGGGGCTAGCGGCGGTGAGCAGTTCTTC. It codes for CASTLGASGGEQFF.

The chain carries TRBV29-1 and TRBJ1-2; D not certain. Germline CDR1 and CDR2: SQVTM and ANQGSEA. This CDR3 contains 12 residues. The CDR3, as DNA: TGCAGGTGCCTCGGGGAGGATGGAGGCTACACCTTC. This gives the protein CRCLGEDGGYTF.

This clonotype was seen a handful of times. The gene calls are TRBV4-2 and TRBJ2-2, with D unclear. This CDR3 has 15 residues. Germline V gives CDR1 LGHNA, CDR2 YNFKEQ. Trimming took 4 bases from V and 5 from J, leaving 14 bases between them. The DNA for the CDR3 is TGTGCCAGCAGCCGTATTGATAGCAGGACCGGGGAGCTGTTTTTT. Its protein product is CASSRIDSRTGELFF.

V and J are TRBV9 and TRBJ2-7; possibly TRBD2 for D (6 bases). The CDR3 totals 14 residues. Trimming shortened V by 0 bases and J by 2 bases, and 9 bases separated the two germline ends. The germline V gene has CDR1 SGDLS and CDR2 YYNGEE. As DNA, the CDR3 is TGTGCCAGCAGCGTAGGTAGGGAGGCCTACGAGCAGTACTTC. It yields the protein CASSVGREAYEQYF. Together with reference TRBV9 and TRBJ2-7, the CDR3 gives the full variable domain: DSGVTQTPKHLITATGQRVTLRCSPRSGDLSVYWYQQSLDQGLQFLIQYYNGEERAKGNILERFSAQQFPDLHSELNLSSLELGDSALYFCASSVGREAYEQYFGPGTRLTVT.

This clonotype has more than one count but fewer than ten. The rearrangement joins TRBV5-1 to TRBJ2-7; D is undetermined. V dropped 0 bases and J dropped 7 bases, with 17 bases sitting between them. Germline CDR1 reads SGHRS; CDR2 reads YFSETQ. The length of the CDR3 is 15 residues. The CDR3 sequence is CASSLEINHLGEQYF. In nucleotides, the CDR3 is TGCGCCAGCAGCTTGGAGATCAACCACCTAGGGGAGCAGTACTTC.

In its sample, this clonotype was seen a few times. The V and J genes are TRBV24-1 and TRBJ2-5, with D unresolved. From germline, CDR1 is KGHDR and CDR2 SFDVKD. This CDR3 has 12 amino acids. V dropped 1 base and J dropped 5 bases, with 4 bases sitting between them. The chain's CDR3 is CATSDFRETQYF. Written as DNA, the CDR3 is TGTGCCACCAGTGATTTCCGTGAGACCCAGTACTTC.

The rearrangement uses TRBV12-3 or TRBV12-4 and TRBJ2-3; no reliable D call. Trimming cost V 7 bases and J 5 bases, with 16 bases left between them. The CDR3 runs 14 residues. In DNA, the CDR3 is TGTGCCAGCATTAGAGCCCTCTTGGGAGATACGCAGTATTTT. Protein: CASIRALLGDTQYF.

This clonotype was recorded a few times. The chain has TRBV4-3 and TRBJ1-1; 8 bases map to TRBD1. The germline CDR1 and CDR2 sequences are LGHNA and YSLEER. This CDR3 spans 17 amino acids. Trimming at V came to 0 bases and at J to 4 bases, leaving 10 bases not matched to a gene. CDR3 DNA sequence: TGCGCCAGCAGCCAAGATTTTGGGAACACAGGGGGCACTGAAGCTTTCTTT. Its protein is CASSQDFGNTGGTEAFF.

This clonotype has a handful of counts. DNA of the CDR3: TGTGCCAGCAAAACGACAGGGATGAGCTCCTACAATGAGCAGTTCTTC. Amino acid sequence: CASKTTGMSSYNEQFF. V gene TRBV6-1 combines with J gene TRBJ2-1, with 7 positions matching TRBD1. Unmatched junction bases numbered 9, after V lost 7 bases and J lost 0 bases. The CDR3 has 16 residues. The germline V gene has CDR1 MNHNS and CDR2 SASEGT.

This clonotype has just a few counts. This sequence joins TRBV20-1 and TRBJ1-2; TRBD1 might be the D (5 bases). Germline V gene data show CDR1 as DFQATT and CDR2 as SNEGSKA (reference sequence). CDR3 length equals 14 residues. Between the trimmed V and J ends, which lost 0 bases and 3 bases, there was a span of 11 bases. The CDR3 loop reads CSARDTGGDYGYTF. The CDR3 DNA sequence: TGCAGTGCTAGAGATACAGGAGGGGACTATGGCTACACCTTC.

This chain uses TRBV9 with TRBJ2-3; 9 bases are shared with TRBD2. CDR1 SGDLS and CDR2 YYNGEE come from the germline V gene. There are 16 residues in the CDR3. V shed 0 bases and J 1 base; nucleotides not matched to a gene: 3. The CDR3 coding sequence is TGTGCCAGCAGCGTAGGGCTAGCGGGGCGCACAGATACGCAGTATTTT. This gives the protein CASSVGLAGRTDTQYF.

This clonotype was found a few times. The chain is built from TRBV30 and TRBJ2-7; D gene uncertain. Trimming cost V 1 base and J 6 bases, with 10 bases left between them. The germline V gene has CDR1 GTSNPN and CDR2 SVGIG (reference sequence). This CDR3 is 12 amino acids long. The CDR3 here is CAWSASWGEQYF. Written as DNA, the CDR3 is TGTGCCTGGAGTGCCAGTTGGGGCGAGCAGTACTTC.

V usage is TRBV9 and J usage is TRBJ2-3, with 9 bases that match TRBD2. In germline, CDR1 is SGDLS, CDR2 YYNGEE. The CDR3 is 17 residues long. With 0 bases clipped from V and 6 bases from J, the junction kept 11 bases outside the gene matches. The CDR3 sequence is CASSVGEGGRAADTQYF. In nucleotides, the CDR3 is TGTGCCAGCAGCGTAGGGGAGGGCGGGAGGGCAGCGGATACGCAGTATTTT.

The chain is built from TRBV27 and TRBJ2-3, with D perhaps given as TRBD1 or TRBD2 (5 bases each). The germline V and J ends were trimmed by 2 bases and 2 bases, with 14 bases remaining between them. The CDR3 is 16 residues long. The germline CDR1 and CDR2 sequences are MNHEY and SMNVEV (reference sequence). The CDR3 region is CASSLIFGDLTDTQYF. The CDR3 nucleotides are TGTGCCAGCAGTTTAATCTTCGGGGACCTCACAGATACGCAGTATTTT.

Notes on this clonotype: At one end the junction does not follow the germline gene, possibly because of a read error. The rearrangement uses TRBV3-1 and TRBJ2-1; the D is unclear. CDR1 and CDR2 (germline): LGHDT, YNNKEL (reference sequence). This CDR3 spans 14 amino acids. The CDR3 DNA reads as TGTACCAGCAGCCAGCCTAGCTCCTACAATGAGCAGTTCTTC. Translating it yields CTSSQPSSYNEQFF.